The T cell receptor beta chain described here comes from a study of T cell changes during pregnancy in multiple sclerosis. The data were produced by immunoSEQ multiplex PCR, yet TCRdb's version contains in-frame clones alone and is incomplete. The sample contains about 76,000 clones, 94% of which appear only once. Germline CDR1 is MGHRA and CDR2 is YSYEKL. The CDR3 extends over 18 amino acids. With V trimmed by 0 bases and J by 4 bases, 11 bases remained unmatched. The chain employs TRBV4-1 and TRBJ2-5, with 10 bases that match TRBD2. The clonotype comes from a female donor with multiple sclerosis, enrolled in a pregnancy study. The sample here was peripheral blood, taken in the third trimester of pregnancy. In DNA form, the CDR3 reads TGCGCCAGCAGCCAAGATGGGGGGACTAGCGCCCCGGGAGAGACCCAGTACTTC. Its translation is CASSQDGGTSAPGETQYF.